The sequence of this T cell receptor (beta chain) was determined in a study of blood T cells in healthy people across ages. This clonotype appeared a few times. The antigen is undetermined. Study outcomes and limitations: Age brought a roughly linear fall in TCR beta diversity measured per million T cells. Aged donors had fewer naive CD4+ cells and lower diversity than long-lived donors. Possibly, changes in expanded clonotypes were confounded because donor CMV status was unknown.

The junction had 5 bases not matched to a gene; V was cut back by 5 bases and J by 2 bases. This CDR3 has 14 amino acids. Looked up from germline, CDR1 is MNHEY and CDR2 is SMNVEV (reference sequence). A J-beta primer mix and a sample-barcoded 5' primer were used in a second PCR of roughly 6 to 11 cycles. TCRdb re-called the 5' RACE reads through MiXCR, storing one row per CDR3 protein. The sample has some 1.7 million distinct CDR3 sequences, 28% seen once. The genes are TRBV27 and TRBJ2-7, with 8 positions matching TRBD2. The source material was blood. The sequence came from a woman aged 25-40 years in good health. In DNA, the CDR3 is TGTGCCAGCAGTCGTCCGGGACTAGCCTACGAGCAGTACTTC. It codes for CASSRPGLAYEQYF.